Listed below are T cell receptor beta chains from one sample, sequenced in a study of shared clonotypes between healthy human individuals. Sequencing was performed with immunoSEQ multiplex PCR; in TCRdb, only in-frame clones are kept and a portion is missing. The table has under 2.5 million clones, roughly 90% seen once. Sequenced input: naive CD4+ T cells from PBMCs. Receptors were obtained from a young man in good health. Some clones in this sample may be carry-over from other donors' samples. Both conserved end residues are part of each CDR3. A D gene is named only where the DNA matches it firmly. Not every row has a clone size; where given, it reads once, few, many or a size class.

D gene	clone size	V gene	J gene	CDR3 DNA	CDR3 protein
NA	NA	TRBV7-3	TRBJ2-5	TGTGCCAGCAGCTTTGTAGGAGGAGAGACCCAGTACTTC	CASSFVGGETQYF
NA	once	TRBV5-4	TRBJ1-1	TGTGCCAGCAGCCCCGTCGGGGGTAACACTGAAGCTTTCTTT	CASSPVGGNTEAFF
TRBD1	NA	TRBV29-1	TRBJ2-7	TGCAGCGTTGATGGGGGACAGGGGGCGCGGGAGCAGTACTTC	CSVDGGQGAREQYF
TRBD1	NA	TRBV5-1	TRBJ1-1	TGCGCCAGCAGCCCCGACAGGGGCGACACTGAAGCTTTCTTT	CASSPDRGDTEAFF
TRBD1	once	TRBV4-1	TRBJ2-7	TGCGCCAGCAGCCAAGATCCGGTGGACAGGGGGCAGGACGAGCAGTACTTC	CASSQDPVDRGQDEQYF
TRBD2	NA	TRBV9	TRBJ2-7	TGTGCCAGCAGCGGACTAGCGGGACCCTACGAGCAGTACTTC	CASSGLAGPYEQYF
TRBD1	NA	TRBV28	TRBJ1-2	TGTGCCAGCAGTTTACAGGGGGTCGATGGCTACACCTTC	CASSLQGVDGYTF
NA	NA	TRBV21-1	TRBJ1-1	TGTGCCAGCAGCGAATCTCAGGGGGCCCGTAGTGAAGCTTTCTTT	CASSESQGARSEAFF
TRBD1	NA	TRBV6-6	TRBJ2-7	TGTGCCAGCAGCCCCAACAGGGGGCATTCCTACGAGCAGTACTTC	CASSPNRGHSYEQYF
NA	NA	TRBV7-9	TRBJ2-3	TGTGCCAGCAGCTACTCTGACACAGATACGCAGTATTTT	CASSYSDTDTQYF
TRBD1	NA	TRBV7-9	TRBJ2-7	TGTGCCAGCAGCCCATGGGACAGAGATAAGCAGTACTTC	CASSPWDRDKQYF
NA	once	TRBV5-3	TRBJ1-3	TGTGCCAGAAACTTGGGCCGTCGGGGCCGGGGTTGTGGAAACACCATATATTTT	CARNLGRRGRGCGNTIYF
NA	NA	TRBV29-1	TRBJ1-2	TGCAGCGTTGCCCGGGGGGACAACTATGGCTACACCTTC	CSVARGDNYGYTF
NA	NA	TRBV19	TRBJ2-4	TGTGCCAGTAGTATACGGGGCAAAAACATTCAGTACTTC	CASSIRGKNIQYF
NA	NA	TRBV14	TRBJ1-1	TGTGCCAGCAGACCGGACAGTTGGGGAAGGACTTTCTTT	CASRPDSWGRTFF
TRBD2	NA	TRBV2	TRBJ2-1	TGTGCCAGCAGGGGGACTAGCGGATACAATGAGCAGTTCTTC	CASRGTSGYNEQFF
NA	NA	TRBV7-2	TRBJ1-4	TGTGCCAGCAGCTTAGAGGGCCCTCTCGCAACTAATGAAAAACTGTTTTTT	CASSLEGPLATNEKLFF
TRBD1	NA	TRBV5-6	TRBJ2-3	TGTGCCAGCAGCCCCCAAACAGGGGCGGGTGATACGCAGTATTTT	CASSPQTGAGDTQYF
TRBD2	NA	TRBV30	TRBJ2-1	TGTGCCTGGAGCCCTAGCGGGGGCTACAATGAGCAGTTCTTC	CAWSPSGGYNEQFF
TRBD1	NA	TRBV6-1	TRBJ1-2	TGTGCCAGCAGTGACCAATTGTCCGGACAGGGACCGCGGTATGGCTACACCTTC	CASSDQLSGQGPRYGYTF
TRBD2	NA	TRBV5-4	TRBJ2-2	TGTGCCAGCAGCCCGACTAGCGGGGGTAACACCGGGGAGCTGTTTTTT	CASSPTSGGNTGELFF
NA	NA	TRBV7-9	TRBJ2-7	TGTGCCAGCAGCCCCCAAGGACAAAAATACGAGCAGTACTTC	CASSPQGQKYEQYF
NA	once	TRBV9	TRBJ1-4	TGTGCCAGCAGCGTAGGTCCCATGGGAGGGTATAATGAAAAACTGTTTTTT	CASSVGPMGGYNEKLFF